This is a list of T cell receptor beta chains from one sample in a study of T cells in Graves' hyperthyroidism and ophthalmopathy. TCRdb redid the calling of the multiplex PCR reads with MiXCR, one entry per CDR3 protein. Among 500,000 to 600,000 distinct CDR3 sequences listed, around 46% were seen once. Specimen: peripheral blood or thyroid tissue (not recorded which). These receptors came from an adult woman with Graves' disease, either hyperthyroidism or ophthalmopathy (not recorded which). Each CDR3 is given with its conserved first and last residue. The D gene is left open where the match is weak. The size field is filled for only some rows; it gives once, few, many or a size class.

v_gene,j_gene,abundance,d_gene,CDR3nt,CDR3aa
TRBV24-1,TRBJ2-2,-,TRBD2,TGTGCCACCAGTGATGCGGGACTAGCGGGGACGGATACCGGGGAGCTGTTTTTT,CATSDAGLAGTDTGELFF
TRBV6-1,TRBJ1-1,many,-,TGTGCCAGCAGTTCCCGTTTACAGGCCCTCATGAACACTGAAGCTTTCTTT,CASSSRLQALMNTEAFF
TRBV9,TRBJ1-6,many,-,TGTGCCAGCACCTACACCGGTGGGGGCGGTTCACCCCTCCACTTT,CASTYTGGGGSPLHF
TRBV18,TRBJ1-1,-,-,TGTGCCAGCTCACCATGGGAGGGGAACACTGAAGCTTTCTTT,CASSPWEGNTEAFF
TRBV6-5,TRBJ1-1,-,-,TGTGCCAGCAGTTCAGCGACCGGGGTTCTCGGAGCTTTCTTT,CASSSATGVLGAFF
TRBV10-3,TRBJ1-5,many,-,TGTGCCACCCGACAAATGGATCAGCCCCAGCATTTT,CATRQMDQPQHF
TRBV5-8,TRBJ1-1,many,TRBD1,TGTGCCAGCAGCGCCGGGACAGGGGGCGCCCCGCACACTGAAGCTTTCTTT,CASSAGTGGAPHTEAFF
TRBV7-9,TRBJ1-2,-,TRBD1,TGTGCCAGCAGCCTTTATGATCCCACAGTAGGGACAGTAGAAGGCTACACCTTC,CASSLYDPTVGTVEGYTF
TRBV15,TRBJ1-1,-,-,TGTGCCACCAGCATGAGGAGGTGGCCGGGGAACACTGAAGCTTTCTTT,CATSMRRWPGNTEAFF
TRBV29-1,TRBJ2-7,-,-,TGCAGCGTTATAATCCCCCTCGGGGAGCAGTACTTC,CSVIIPLGEQYF
TRBV7-3,TRBJ2-5,many,TRBD2,TGTGCCAGCGCAGCCTCCCCTGGGACTAGCGGGATCCAAGAGACCCAGTACTTC,CASAASPGTSGIQETQYF
TRBV2,TRBJ1-1,-,-,TGTGCCAGCAGTGTCCATAGAGAACGGGGCGAAGGAGCTTTCTTT,CASSVHRERGEGAFF
TRBV7-2,TRBJ2-6,many,TRBD1,TGTGCCAGCAGCTTAGGCCTAGGGACAGGGGTCGGGGCCAACGTCCTGACTTTC,CASSLGLGTGVGANVLTF
TRBV29-1,TRBJ1-3,-,-,TGCAGCGTTGATAGCGGCAGGGATGGAAACACCATATATTTT,CSVDSGRDGNTIYF
TRBV15,TRBJ2-1,-,-,TGTGCCACCAGTCTACTAGGGGGATCCTACAATGAGCAGTTCTTC,CATSLLGGSYNEQFF
TRBV11-3,TRBJ2-2,many,-,TGTGCCAGCAGCTTAGAGGGTGATACAACGAACACCGGGGAGCTGTTTTTT,CASSLEGDTTNTGELFF
TRBV10-3,TRBJ1-1,-,TRBD1,TGTGCCATCAGTGGGAAAACAGGGGGCTTGACTGAAGCTTTCTTT,CAISGKTGGLTEAFF
TRBV28,TRBJ2-7,-,TRBD1,TGTGCCAGCAGTTTGACAGGGGCGGCCTACGAGCAGTACTTC,CASSLTGAAYEQYF
TRBV7-9,TRBJ2-5,-,-,TGTGCCAGCAGCGCAATGAGGGGAAAAGAGACCCAGTACTTC,CASSAMRGKETQYF
TRBV27,TRBJ2-7,-,-,TGTGCCAGCGGGCGGACAGCCTACTTACACGAGCAGTACTTC,CASGRTAYLHEQYF
TRBV6-5,TRBJ1-5,-,-,TGTGCCAGCACCAACAGGGACGATCAGCCCCAGCATTTT,CASTNRDDQPQHF
TRBV28,TRBJ2-7,-,-,TGTGCCAGCAGTTCCCTCGCGGTGGTTGGCGAGCAGTACTTC,CASSSLAVVGEQYF
TRBV20-1,TRBJ2-7,-,-,TGCAGTGCTAGAAGGCGCCGGGCCTACGAGCAGTACTTC,CSARRRRAYEQYF
TRBV10-3,TRBJ1-5,-,-,TGTGCCATCAGTGAGTCGATGCCGGGGGTCAATCAGCCCCAGCATTTT,CAISESMPGVNQPQHF
TRBV7-3,TRBJ2-1,-,TRBD2,TGTGCCAGCAGACTAGCGGGAGTTCTCAATGAGCAGTTCTTC,CASRLAGVLNEQFF
TRBV7-8,TRBJ1-2,few,-,TGTGCCAGCAGCTTAGTTCCGGCTAACTATGGCTACACCTTC,CASSLVPANYGYTF
TRBV2,TRBJ2-3,-,TRBD2,TGTGCCATCACTACTAGCGGGAGGCGGGATACGCAGTATTTT,CAITTSGRRDTQYF
TRBV10-3,TRBJ1-1,-,-,TGTGCCATCAGTGGACAGGACACTGAAGCTTTCTTT,CAISGQDTEAFF
TRBV3-1,TRBJ2-3,few,-,TGTGCCAGCAGCCAAGGTGATACCTCGCAGTATTTT,CASSQGDTSQYF
TRBV2,TRBJ1-6,-,TRBD1,TGTGCCAGCAGTGCGGGACAGGTCCACTTT,CASSAGQVHF
TRBV7-2,TRBJ1-2,few,TRBD1,TGTGCCAGCAGCCCGAGTGGGACAGGGGACTATGGCTACACCTTC,CASSPSGTGDYGYTF
TRBV15,TRBJ2-5,many,TRBD1,TGTGCCACCAGCACGGGACAGGGGTTTCAAGAGACCCAGTACTTC,CATSTGQGFQETQYF
TRBV20-1,TRBJ1-1,many,-,TGCAGTGCTAGAGCCACATGGGACACTGAAGCTTTCTTT,CSARATWDTEAFF